This T cell receptor beta chain was observed in a study of shared clonotypes between healthy human individuals (dated by TCRdb to 2018 to 2020). Turning to the overall study: A couple of women and a few men aged 18 to 49 years were included in the cohort. Per donor, leukapheresis produced somewhere between about 0.8 and 9 billion PBMCs. Blood TCR repertoires of roughly 5 healthy adults were deeply sequenced to estimate repertoire size and the extent of clonotype sharing between individuals. Different laboratories and diverse techniques were used to prepare libraries and sequence TCR repertoires, to increase sequencing depth and limit assay-specific biases. For each donor, CD4 naive and CD4 memory were each run on three plates, CD8 naive on two plates, and CD8 memory on one plate. Overall study outcomes, separate from this receptor: The genetic and exposure-history diversity represented was limited by the small number of donors. Clonotypes shared by all four sorted-subset donors showed higher generation probabilities than non-shared clonotypes. Sampling was restricted to blood, and TCR repertoires in tissue are likely to differ from TCR repertoires in blood. Even with the large sequencing depth, rarefaction of the sorted-subset datasets indicated that sequencing was incomplete. Based on pairwise subsampling, the degree of clonotype sharing among donors was expected to be affected by sequencing depth. About 4.5% of naive CD4, 3% to 3.5% of naive CD8, 2.3% of memory CD4, and over 0.35% of memory CD8 clonotypes were shared across several donors. Naive subsets generally had larger estimated clonotype richness than memory subsets did.

Healthy HIV-negative adults with no recently reported acute infections or vaccinations were included as donors. Every donor was a Caucasian adult residing in Nashville, Tennessee, USA. CD4+ T cells were enriched through magnetic negative selection, after which naive cells were positively selected on CD45RA and the remaining negative fraction served as the memory subset. After blood collection by leukapheresis, PBMCs were isolated using Ficoll-Histopaque density gradient centrifugation and then cryopreserved in the vapor phase of liquid nitrogen. Analytical flow cytometry was used to check the purity and quantity of every magnetically sorted T cell population. From each sorted fraction, genomic DNA was isolated and quantified by UV absorbance on a Nanodrop 2000c. Taken from cysteine to phenylalanine, the CDR3 has 14 residues. The read is trimmed to its CDR3 DNA, 42 bases read in frame from base 1. At the junction V is shortened by 0 bases and J by 9 bases; bases outside the gene matches: 4. The germline V gene yields SGHRS for CDR1 and YFSETQ for CDR2.

Details on this clone: This receptor's antigen is unknown. Base-call qualities are not available, and no considerably larger clone is one nucleotide away.

TCR CDR3 regions were amplified from genomic DNA by multiplex PCR using the deep immunoSEQ assay. Genomic DNA extracted from each cell subset was distributed evenly over all wells of several immunoSEQ 96-well plates, and each plate served as one replicate. For sorted subsets, approximately 190 ng of genomic DNA, equivalent to tens of thousands of T cell genomes, went into each replicate PCR. Purified libraries were measured with a Qubit 3.0 fluorometer, size-checked on a Bioanalyzer 2100, and measured again with the KAPA Library Quantification kit. Each immunoSEQ 96-well plate was sequenced on its own single-read 150-cycle Illumina NextSeq 550 flow cell. In the authors' own workflow: Because only junctional sequences without quality scores were contained in the immunoSEQ output, filtering matching that applied to full-length reads could not be performed. Sequences were annotated with PyIR, a Python wrapper for IgBLAST v1.9, using IMGT germline references to assign V/J genes and CDR3. Reads were removed for weak V/J assignments (E-value above 1e-6), missing CDR3, stop codons, out-of-frame junctions, or ambiguous translated residues. V3J clonotypes were defined as sequences sharing an identical inferred V gene, J gene, and CDR3 amino acid sequence. Percentage overlap between repertoires was computed as shared unique clonotypes divided by the size of the smaller repertoire. Repertoire richness was assessed with RTK rarefaction, the Chao1 estimator, and Recon v2.1 estimates of unobserved clonotypes. OLGA was used to compute generation probabilities for all TCRbeta clonotypes that the gDNA method yielded from a handful of donors. Entries here come from immuneACCESS through TCRdb and include only in-frame sequences with V and J called. Some clones fail to appear in such tables; in the studies checked, an unresolved V gene covers under half of the shortfall, and the cause of the remainder is unknown. V, J and clone size derive from that table, while D and trimming were established from the DNA sequence. The sample has approximately 1,500,000 clones on record, 98% of them singletons. Approximately 0.45% of the sample belongs to the ten largest clones.

This clonotype originated in a man aged 25 to 40 in good health. The rearrangement combines TRBV5-1 with TRBJ2-2; TRBD2 lines up with 8 middle nucleotides. Sequencing was carried out using naive CD4+ T cells sorted from blood. Explained via the paper, the cell subset or site label denotes: CD45RA+ positively selected. CDR3 sequence: CASSLAAGGRELFF. The bases are TGCGCCAGCAGCTTGGCCGCGGGGGGCCGGGAGCTGTTTTTT.